This passage covers 7 T cell receptor beta chains from one sample sequenced in a study of cytomegalovirus exposure and HLA in healthy donors. The PCR contained 60 Vbeta and 13 Jbeta primers. Sequenced by immunoSEQ multiplex PCR; TCRdb stores in-frame clones only, minus some. This table holds 180,000 or so clones, 75% to 90% found once. Input material: PBMCs. The receptors were gathered from a woman in her 30s in good health and CMV-seronegative.

The V and J genes are TRBV5-1 and TRBJ1-3; D remains unclear. Trimming removed 0 bases at V and 0 bases at J, with 10 bases between. Germline CDR1 and CDR2: SGHRS and YFSETQ. This CDR3 has 16 residues. For the CDR3, the DNA is TGCGCCAGCAGCTTGGACAGCCTATCCTCTGGAAACACCATATATTTT. This codes for CASSLDSLSSGNTIYF. Looking up the rest from reference TRBV5-1 and TRBJ1-3 gives the full variable domain: KAGVTQTPRYLIKTRGQQVTLSCSPISGHRSVSWYQQTPGQGLQFLFEYFSETQRNKGNFPGRFSGRQFSNSRSEMNVSTLELGDSALYLCASSLDSLSSGNTIYFGEGSWLTVV.

The chain has TRBV9 and TRBJ1-2; 7 positions agree with TRBD1. V shed 2 bases and J 10 bases; nucleotides not matched to a gene: 8. Germline V CDR1 and CDR2: SGDLS, YYNGEE. The CDR3 extends over 13 amino acids. The CDR3 coding sequence is TGTGCCAGCAGCGTCCGGGACAGCGATGTCTACACCTTC. Amino acids: CASSVRDSDVYTF.

V usage is TRBV6-1 and J usage is TRBJ2-7; 9 bases are a match to TRBD2. This CDR3 contains 15 residues. Germline loops: CDR1 MNHNS, CDR2 SASEGT. Germline trimming cut 7 bases from V and 3 bases from J; bases unmatched to any gene: 10. The chain's CDR3 is CASTPPGLAFYEQYF. The CDR3 DNA is TGTGCCAGCACTCCACCGGGACTAGCCTTCTACGAGCAGTACTTC.

The genes are TRBV9 and TRBJ2-1; 8 bases are a match to TRBD2. Germline assignment: CDR1 SGDLS and CDR2 YYNGEE. V was clipped by 2 bases and J by 1 base; unmatched bases: 2. The CDR3 extends over 15 amino acids. CDR3 region: CASSVSGNSYNEQFF. DNA of the CDR3: TGTGCCAGCAGCGTTAGCGGGAATTCCTACAATGAGCAGTTCTTC. The variable domain in full, with the rest retrieved from reference TRBV9 and TRBJ2-1, is DSGVTQTPKHLITATGQRVTLRCSPRSGDLSVYWYQQSLDQGLQFLIQYYNGEERAKGNILERFSAQQFPDLHSELNLSSLELGDSALYFCASSVSGNSYNEQFFGPGTRLTVL.

The chain is built from TRBV30 and TRBJ1-2; no clear D gene. CDR3 length equals 11 residues. In germline, CDR1 is GTSNPN, CDR2 SVGIG (reference sequence). Trimming removed 4 bases from V and 8 bases from J, with 11 bases in between. CDR3 sequence (DNA): TGTGCCTGGAACGCGGGCTGGGGCTACACCTTC. Translated: CAWNAGWGYTF.

The rearrangement uses TRBV27 and TRBJ1-1; no clear D. This CDR3 has 14 residues. The V end was cut by 2 bases, the J end by 4 bases, with 11 bases between. Per the germline V gene, CDR1 is MNHEY and CDR2 is SMNVEV (reference sequence). In DNA form, the CDR3 reads TGTGCCAGCAGTTTACTTAGCGTTACCACTGAAGCTTTCTTT. Amino acid sequence: CASSLLSVTTEAFF.

This clone has a single count. Its ends do not fully match the called genes, so a read error is possible. This rearrangement joins TRBV7-7 to TRBJ2-5; 7 bases line up with TRBD2. CDR3 length equals 15 residues. Germline assignment: CDR1 SSHAT and CDR2 FNYEAQ (reference sequence). The CDR3 sequence: CASSAAGLPQETQYF. CDR3 in DNA: TGTGCTAGCAGCGCCGCGGGACTACCTCAAGAGACCCAGTACTTC.